This is a list of T cell receptor beta chains from one sample in a study of immune evolution from preneoplasia to lung adenocarcinoma. Data came from immunoSEQ multiplex PCR; TCRdb stores just in-frame clones and leaves some out. The table has some 11,000 clones, 65% to 90% seen once. The sequencing sample was made of FFPE minimally invasive lung adenocarcinoma tissue. The origin of the receptors is a person between 65 and 80 years old with lung adenocarcinoma. The CDR3 runs from the conserved cysteine through the conserved F or W. D genes are given only for firm matches. Size tells how often a clone was seen (once, few, many) or the class of an expanded clone, and some rows leave it out.

V: TRBV19; D: .; size: few; J: TRBJ1-5; DNA: TGTGCCAGTAGCGGACTCGCGGTCAATCAGCCCCAGCATTTT; CDR3: CASSGLAVNQPQHF
V: TRBV5-4; D: .; size: once; J: TRBJ2-7; DNA: TGTGCCAGCAGCTTGGTTGCTAGCGAAGGTAGCGAGCAGTACTTC; CDR3: CASSLVASEGSEQYF
V: TRBV11-2; D: .; size: .; J: TRBJ1-1; DNA: TGTGCCAGCAGCTTTGAAGGGACGGCGAACACTGAAGCTTTCTTT; CDR3: CASSFEGTANTEAFF
V: TRBV21-1; D: .; size: .; J: TRBJ2-6; DNA: TGTGCCAGCAGTCTAGGTGGGACAGGGATTTACTTGTCTGGGGCCAACGTCCTGACTTTC; CDR3: CASSLGGTGIYLSGANVLTF
V: TRBV11-3; D: .; size: .; J: TRBJ2-3; DNA: TGTGCCAGCAGCGCGGGGCCGGGTACGGGGTGGACAGATACGCAGTATTTT; CDR3: CASSAGPGTGWTDTQYF
V: TRBV19; D: .; size: .; J: TRBJ1-3; DNA: TGTGCCAGTAGTAGAGTCGCGGTGGGAAGAAACACCATATATTTT; CDR3: CASSRVAVGRNTIYF
V: TRBV6-1; D: TRBD1; size: .; J: TRBJ1-4; DNA: TGTGCCAGCAGTGAAAGGGGACAGGGGGTCGGTAATGAAAAACTGTTTTTT; CDR3: CASSERGQGVGNEKLFF
V: TRBV7-7; D: .; size: few; J: TRBJ2-5; DNA: TGTGCTAGCAGCTATGATACGTCAGAGACCCAGTACTTC; CDR3: CASSYDTSETQYF
V: TRBV6-5; D: TRBD1; size: .; J: TRBJ1-2; DNA: TGTGCCAGCAGTTACACACGCCTGGGACAGGGAGATGGCTACACCTTC; CDR3: CASSYTRLGQGDGYTF
V: TRBV18; D: TRBD2; size: .; J: TRBJ2-1; DNA: TGTGCCAGCTCACCGAGCGGGAGTTTCTTCAATGAGCAGTTCTTC; CDR3: CASSPSGSFFNEQFF
V: TRBV30; D: TRBD2; size: .; J: TRBJ2-1; DNA: TGTGCCTGGAGTCCGGGACTAGCGAACAATGAGCAGTTCTTC; CDR3: CAWSPGLANNEQFF
V: TRBV6-1; D: TRBD2; size: few; J: TRBJ2-1; DNA: TGTGCCAGCAGAGATAGCGGGCGGAATGAGCAGTTCTTC; CDR3: CASRDSGRNEQFF
V: TRBV7-9; D: .; size: .; J: TRBJ1-5; DNA: TGTGCCAGCAGCTTAGAGGATACGCCCCAGCATTTT; CDR3: CASSLEDTPQHF
V: TRBV6-1; D: .; size: .; J: TRBJ1-5; DNA: TGTGCCAGCAGTGAAAGGTGGCAGTCAACGCATTTT; CDR3: CASSERWQSTHF
V: TRBV7-8; D: .; size: .; J: TRBJ2-7; DNA: TGTGCCAGCAGCTTAGATTCAGGGTCCTACGAGCAGTACTTC; CDR3: CASSLDSGSYEQYF
V: TRBV6-1; D: .; size: few; J: TRBJ1-5; DNA: TGTGCCAGCAGCCTGGGGGAAAATCAGCCCCAGCATTTT; CDR3: CASSLGENQPQHF
V: TRBV28; D: .; size: .; J: TRBJ1-2; DNA: TGTGCCAGCAGAACAAGGATCCCATCGGCGGTCGGCTACACCTTC; CDR3: CASRTRIPSAVGYTF
V: TRBV11-2; D: .; size: few; J: TRBJ1-1; DNA: TGTGCCAGCAGCTTAGATGGGGGAGGGACTGAAGCTTTCTTT; CDR3: CASSLDGGGTEAFF
V: TRBV11-3; D: .; size: .; J: TRBJ2-1; DNA: TGTGCCAGCAGCTCTTACTCGTTGGGGGCCGGCGGTGAGCAGTTCTTC; CDR3: CASSSYSLGAGGEQFF
V: TRBV4-1; D: .; size: .; J: TRBJ2-3; DNA: TGCGCCAGCAGTTCGGCGGTTAAAGATACGCAGTATTTT; CDR3: CASSSAVKDTQYF
V: TRBV7-3; D: TRBD1; size: .; J: TRBJ2-3; DNA: TGTGCCAGCAGCTCCACGGGACAGGGAAATCCAGATACGCAGTATTTT; CDR3: CASSSTGQGNPDTQYF
V: TRBV16; D: .; size: .; J: TRBJ1-4; DNA: TGTGCCAGCAGCCAATATTCCGAGGAAAAACTGTTTTTT; CDR3: CASSQYSEEKLFF
V: TRBV5-8; D: .; size: .; J: TRBJ2-5; DNA: TGTGCCAGCAGCTTGGGCGACCAGGGGGGAGAGACCCAGTACTTC; CDR3: CASSLGDQGGETQYF
V: TRBV30; D: TRBD1; size: .; J: TRBJ2-7; DNA: TGTGCCTGGAGTGACACGGGACAGGGAGAGGTCGAGCAGTACTTC; CDR3: CAWSDTGQGEVEQYF
V: TRBV28; D: TRBD1; size: .; J: TRBJ1-4; DNA: TGTGCCAGCAGTTTACTCCAGGGGGCGCGTGAAAAACTGTTTTTT; CDR3: CASSLLQGAREKLFF
V: TRBV6-6; D: .; size: once; J: TRBJ1-2; DNA: TGTGCCAGCCTGGGGGGTGGCTACACCTTC; CDR3: CASLGGGYTF
V: TRBV11-2; D: .; size: .; J: TRBJ2-1; DNA: TGTGCCAGCAGCCCGCTTGGGACTTACAATGAGCAGTTCTTC; CDR3: CASSPLGTYNEQFF
V: TRBV5-4; D: TRBD2; size: .; J: TRBJ2-5; DNA: TGTGCCAGCAGCTTAGCCTCTAGCGGGGGGACGAAGACCCAGTACTTC; CDR3: CASSLASSGGTKTQYF
V: TRBV6-5; D: TRBD1; size: .; J: TRBJ1-2; DNA: TGTGCCAGCAGTTATGACAGGGTCTATGGCTACACCTTC; CDR3: CASSYDRVYGYTF
V: TRBV27; D: .; size: once; J: TRBJ2-7; DNA: TGTGCCAGCAGCGAGACAGGCTCCTACGAGCAGTACTTC; CDR3: CASSETGSYEQYF
V: TRBV27; D: TRBD1; size: .; J: TRBJ1-1; DNA: TGTGCCAGCAGTGTAACAGGGGTTGGCGCTGAAGCTTTCTTT; CDR3: CASSVTGVGAEAFF
V: TRBV4-2; D: .; size: .; J: TRBJ1-2; DNA: TGTGCCAGCAGCCCAGCAAATGAGGGCCTCTATGGCTACACCTTC; CDR3: CASSPANEGLYGYTF
V: TRBV27; D: .; size: .; J: TRBJ2-1; DNA: TGTGCCAGCAGAGAGCGGACAATCTCCTACAATGAGCAGTTCTTC; CDR3: CASRERTISYNEQFF
V: TRBV21-1; D: .; size: .; J: TRBJ2-7; DNA: TGTGCCAGCTCCAAAGGGGACAGGACCTACGAGCAGTACTTC; CDR3: CASSKGDRTYEQYF
V: TRBV4-2; D: .; size: .; J: TRBJ2-1; DNA: TGTGCCAGCAGCCAAGATAGGGATTTAGCCTACAATGAGCAGTTCTTC; CDR3: CASSQDRDLAYNEQFF
V: TRBV27; D: .; size: .; J: TRBJ1-1; DNA: TGTGCCAGCAGCGATGTCTCCGTTAACCTGAACACTGAAGCTTTCTTT; CDR3: CASSDVSVNLNTEAFF
V: TRBV7-8; D: .; size: once; J: TRBJ2-7; DNA: TGTGCCAGCAGCTTGACGACTAGTTCCAACGAGCAGTACTTC; CDR3: CASSLTTSSNEQYF
V: TRBV30; D: .; size: .; J: TRBJ1-3; DNA: TGTGCCTGGAGTGTGGCGGCCGGGACAATATATTTT; CDR3: CAWSVAAGTIYF